The 21 T cell receptor beta chains reported below all come from one sample, sequenced in a study of cytomegalovirus exposure and HLA in healthy donors. 60 Vbeta and 13 Jbeta primers were used in PCR. Assay used: immunoSEQ multiplex PCR; TCRdb lists only in-frame clones, some missing. The table includes over 90,000 clones, about 77% detected once. Sequenced sample: PBMCs. The receptor source for this set is a woman aged 18 to 35 in good health and CMV-seropositive.

The CDR3 loop is CASGLAGSSSYEQYF. CDR3 bases: TGTGCCAGCGGATTAGCGGGAAGTAGCTCCTACGAGCAGTACTTC. The chain joins TRBV6-5 to TRBJ2-5; 8 positions match TRBD2. The J call may not be correct, given that the DNA end is closer to TRBJ2-7. The CDR3 extends over 15 amino acids. Germline V gene lookup returns CDR1 MNHEY and CDR2 SVGAGI.

The V and J genes are TRBV12-5 and TRBJ1-4; 10 positions match TRBD1. The CDR3 runs 16 residues. The germline gives CDR1 LGHNT, CDR2 FRNRAP. V trimming: 6 bases; J trimming: 4 bases; junction bases outside the gene matches: 8. CDR3 amino acids: CASGQGDRGGNEKLFF. Written as DNA, the CDR3 is TGTGCTAGTGGCCAGGGGGACAGGGGAGGTAATGAAAAACTGTTTTTT.

This chain uses TRBV5-8 with TRBJ1-4, with D tentatively TRBD1 (6 bases). The CDR3 consists of 14 residues. Germline V gene data show CDR1 as SGHTS and CDR2 as YDEGEE. The germline V and J ends were trimmed by 3 bases and 8 bases, with 14 bases remaining between them. The CDR3 DNA sequence: TGTGCCAGCAGCTACAGGGTAGTTGGCGAAAAACTGTTTTTT. Translation: CASSYRVVGEKLFF.

The genes are TRBV18 and TRBJ2-5; possible D gene TRBD2, 6 bases. Germline V gene data show CDR1 as KGHSH and CDR2 as LQKENI. This CDR3 is 15 amino acids long. V was cut by 3 bases and J by 2 bases, with 13 bases left in between. The CDR3 DNA reads as TGTGCCAGCTCACCGTCAGTAGCGGAGCAAGAGACCCAGTACTTC. Translated: CASSPSVAEQETQYF.

The V and J genes are TRBV4-1 and TRBJ2-1; 8 nucleotides match TRBD2. CDR1 MGHRA and CDR2 YSYEKL come from the germline V gene. The CDR3 consists of 17 residues. Trimming at V came to 6 bases and at J to 6 bases, leaving 16 bases not matched to a gene. The DNA of the CDR3 is TGCGCCAGCAGGGGACCCCACGGGACTAGAGGGGGCAATGAGCAGTTCTTC. Translating it yields CASRGPHGTRGGNEQFF.

The chain uses TRBV6-5 and TRBJ1-5; 7 bases fit TRBD1. CDR1 MNHEY and CDR2 SVGAGI come from the germline V gene. J gave up 1 base and V 5 bases, and 5 bases lay outside the gene matches. This CDR3 has 15 amino acids. Here the CDR3 DNA reads TGTGCCAGCAGTCGGGACAGCTCCAGCAATCAGCCCCAGCATTTT. It encodes CASSRDSSSNQPQHF.

This clone was detected only a few times. V gene TRBV27 combines with J gene TRBJ2-1; a possible D gene is TRBD1 (6 bases). V was clipped by 2 bases and J by 3 bases, with 20 bases between them. This CDR3 contains 18 residues. Germline CDR1 is MNHEY and CDR2 is SMNVEV (reference sequence). The CDR3 loop reads CASSLTPHREGSYNEQFF. The DNA for the CDR3 is TGTGCCAGCAGTTTAACGCCCCACAGGGAAGGAAGCTACAATGAGCAGTTCTTC.

The rearrangement uses TRBV9 and TRBJ2-1, with 11 bases that match TRBD2. From germline, CDR1 is SGDLS and CDR2 YYNGEE. The trim removed 4 bases at V and 6 bases at J, leaving 6 bases unmatched. This CDR3 is 15 amino acids long. CDR3 residues: CASSPLAGGFNEQFF. Here the CDR3 DNA reads TGTGCCAGCAGCCCTCTAGCGGGGGGCTTCAATGAGCAGTTCTTC. The full variable domain, completed using reference TRBV9 and TRBJ2-1, is DSGVTQTPKHLITATGQRVTLRCSPRSGDLSVYWYQQSLDQGLQFLIQYYNGEERAKGNILERFSAQQFPDLHSELNLSSLELGDSALYFCASSPLAGGFNEQFFGPGTRLTVL.

The chain recombines TRBV7-9 with TRBJ2-3, with 11 bases lining up with TRBD2. CDR3 length equals 16 residues. Trimming cost V 5 bases and J 0 bases; bases outside gene matches: 4. CDR1 and CDR2 (germline): SEHNR, FQNEAQ (reference sequence). The CDR3 sequence is CASSTLAGASTDTQYF. CDR3 bases: TGTGCCAGCAGCACACTAGCGGGGGCGAGCACAGATACGCAGTATTTT.

The chain has TRBV28 and TRBJ1-1; D is undetermined. This CDR3 comprises 15 residues. Between the trimmed V and J ends, which lost 4 bases and 1 base, there was a span of 13 bases. The germline CDR1 and CDR2 sequences are MDHEN and SYDVKM. The CDR3 spells CASSSLSGGNTEAFF. CDR3 DNA: TGTGCCAGCAGTTCCCTCAGCGGAGGGAACACTGAAGCTTTCTTT.

This chain links TRBV6-5 with TRBJ1-3; D might be TRBD1 (6 bases). Germline assignment: CDR1 MNHEY and CDR2 SVGAGI. Trimming removed 0 bases at V and 2 bases at J, with 11 bases between. There are 16 residues in the CDR3. The CDR3 loop reads CASSYSQGSTGNTIYF. CDR3 sequence (DNA): TGTGCCAGCAGTTACTCCCAGGGGAGCACTGGAAACACCATATATTTT.

The rearrangement links TRBV23-1 to TRBJ1-3; perhaps TRBD1 as D (6 bases). TRBV23-1 is reported as an ORF; its role is uncertain. This CDR3 is built from 20 residues. V lost 3 bases to trimming and J lost 0 bases, with 24 bases between them. The CDR3 is CASSHPTPYRDAFSGNTIYF. The DNA for the CDR3 is TGCGCCAGCAGTCACCCTACCCCTTACAGGGACGCATTCTCTGGAAACACCATATATTTT.

The V gene is TRBV13, the J gene TRBJ2-7; maybe TRBD2 (5 bases). Trimming left V 5 bases short and J 6 bases short, with 14 bases between. This CDR3 has 13 residues. CDR1 PRHDT and CDR2 FYEKMQ come from the germline V gene (reference sequence). The CDR3 protein is CASSRGRGGEQYF. The CDR3 bases are TGTGCCAGCAGCCGGGGTCGAGGAGGCGAGCAGTACTTC.

The rearrangement uses TRBV5-1 and TRBJ2-7; 8 nucleotides match TRBD1. There are 12 residues in the CDR3. Germline values: CDR1 SGHRS, CDR2 YFSETQ. V trimming: 4 bases; J trimming: 7 bases; junction bases outside the gene matches: 4. This chain's CDR3 is CASSGQGGEQYF. CDR3 sequence (DNA): TGCGCCAGCAGCGGACAGGGTGGGGAGCAGTACTTC.

This rearrangement joins TRBV6-5 to TRBJ1-2; 7 bases are shared with TRBD1. CDR3 length equals 15 residues. Looked up from germline, CDR1 is MNHEY and CDR2 is SVGAGI. V lost 11 bases and J lost 2; bases outside the gene matches: 14. Here the CDR3 reads CAAKPSWTGNYGYTF. Written as DNA, the CDR3 is TGTGCCGCGAAGCCTTCCTGGACAGGAAACTATGGCTACACCTTC.

V usage is TRBV6-4 and J usage is TRBJ2-3; 10 bases agree with TRBD2. This CDR3 is built from 17 residues. The germline V gene has CDR1 MRHNA and CDR2 SNTAGT. The V and J ends lost 6 bases and 8 bases, in that order; junction bases with no gene match: 17. The CDR3 bases are TGTGCCAGCAGGCGGTCGGGGCTAGCGGGGGAGTTGGGTACGCAGTATTTT. It codes for CASRRSGLAGELGTQYF.

This clone was detected once. V gene TRBV28 combines with J gene TRBJ1-5; TRBD1 is a possible D gene (5 bases). The V end was cut by 3 bases, the J end by 4 bases, with 19 bases between. The CDR3 contains 17 residues. The germline CDR1 and CDR2 sequences are MDHEN and SYDVKM. The CDR3 protein is CASSLFLGQGGNQPQHF. The DNA for the CDR3 is TGTGCCAGCAGTTTGTTTCTCGGGCAGGGAGGAAATCAGCCCCAGCATTTT.

The chain has TRBV5-4 and TRBJ2-3, with 11 bases identical to TRBD2. V shed 3 bases and J 3 bases; nucleotides not matched to a gene: 3. CDR3 length: 15 residues. Per the germline V gene, CDR1 is SGHNT and CDR2 is YYREEE (reference sequence). The CDR3 DNA reads TGTGCCAGCAGCTCCACTAGCGGGGGTACAGATACGCAGTATTTT. Residues: CASSSTSGGTDTQYF. Supplemented by reference TRBV5-4 and TRBJ2-3, the full variable domain reads ETGVTQSPTHLIKTRGQQVTLRCSSQSGHNTVSWYQQALGQGPQFIFQYYREEENGRGNFPPRFSGLQFPNYSSELNVNALELDDSALYLCASSSTSGGTDTQYFGPGTRLTVL.

The rearrangement joins TRBV14 to TRBJ1-1; D unresolved. There are 17 residues in the CDR3. CDR1 SGHDN and CDR2 FVKESK come from the germline V gene. V lost 0 bases and J 0 bases, leaving 14 bases between the germline ends. CDR3 nucleotide sequence: TGTGCCAGCAGCCAAGAATTAATGAGTTCCCTGAACACTGAAGCTTTCTTT. Residues: CASSQELMSSLNTEAFF.

This clone was seen only once. This chain links TRBV28 with TRBJ1-4, with 7 nucleotides matching TRBD1. V shed 10 bases and J 6 bases; nucleotides not matched to a gene: 14. Germline V gene sequence: CDR1 MDHEN, CDR2 SYDVKM. This CDR3 is built from 15 residues. CDR3 sequence: CATTLDRVDHEKLFF. CDR3 DNA: TGTGCCACAACCCTTGACAGGGTAGACCATGAAAAACTGTTTTTT.

The V and J genes are TRBV6-5 and TRBJ1-1; TRBD1 might be the D (5 bases). Germline CDR1 reads MNHEY; CDR2 reads SVGAGI. This CDR3 region has 13 residues. V was cut by 0 bases and J by 9 bases, with 11 bases left in between. This CDR3 is CASSYSIQGKAFF. CDR3 DNA: TGTGCCAGCAGTTACTCTATCCAGGGTAAAGCTTTCTTT.